This T cell receptor beta chain was sequenced in a study of OX40 agonist ivuxolimab in advanced cancers. Turning to this clone: What it binds is unknown.

Broader study findings: The study observed clonal expansion of CD4+ and CD8+ blood T cells by week 6 at 0.1 to 3.0 mg/kg.

CDR1 is SGHTA, CDR2 FQGNSA, per germline. The ends lost 6 bases at V and 4 bases at J; junction bases unmatched: 15. This CDR3 comprises 16 residues. The method was immunoSEQ multiplex PCR; TCRdb's version includes in-frame clones alone and lacks a portion of them. The sample holds 43,000 or so clones, roughly 85% seen once. The rearrangement uses TRBV7-2 and TRBJ2-7, with 7 bases that match TRBD2. Sequences were derived from CD4+ or CD8+ T cells sorted from blood, sampled in a trial of the OX40 agonist ivuxolimab. The TCR sequence derives from an adult with an advanced solid tumor such as melanoma, head and neck, liver or kidney cancer. This chain's CDR3 is CASSLLGGGSRYEQYF. CDR3 DNA: TGTGCCAGCAGTCTTCTCGGTGGCGGGAGTCGGTACGAGCAGTACTTC.